The following is a TCR beta chain sequence with its context. Its antigen is not identified. The data belong to a study of shared clonotypes between healthy human individuals. Study-level background: The study used three CD4 naive, three CD4 memory, two CD8 naive and one CD8 memory plate per donor. Findings and caveats of the study: In general, naive subsets displayed greater estimated richness than memory subsets did.

CD45RO-negative cells were positively selected for CCR7, leaving out terminally differentiated effector memory CD45RA+ cells. Original processing methods: Junction-only sequences without quality scores were provided by ImmunoSEQ, so filtering was different. Using immunoSEQ multiplex PCR, the repertoire was profiled, and TCRdb retains in-frame clones only, with some absent. V and J calls plus clone size are reproduced from that table; the DNA served to infer D and trimming. In the table there are some 2.1 million clones, about 95% of which are singletons. The material sequenced was naive CD8+ T cells sorted from blood. The sequence derives from a man younger than 35 in good health.

The CDR3 DNA reads as TGTGCCAGTAGTACAAATGAAAAACTGTTTTTT. This sequence encodes CASSTNEKLFF. The rearrangement joins TRBV19 to TRBJ1-4; D gene uncertain. This CDR3 is 11 amino acids long. V was trimmed by 4 bases and J by 5 bases, leaving 2 bases between them. In germline, CDR1 is LNHDA, CDR2 SQIVND (reference sequence).